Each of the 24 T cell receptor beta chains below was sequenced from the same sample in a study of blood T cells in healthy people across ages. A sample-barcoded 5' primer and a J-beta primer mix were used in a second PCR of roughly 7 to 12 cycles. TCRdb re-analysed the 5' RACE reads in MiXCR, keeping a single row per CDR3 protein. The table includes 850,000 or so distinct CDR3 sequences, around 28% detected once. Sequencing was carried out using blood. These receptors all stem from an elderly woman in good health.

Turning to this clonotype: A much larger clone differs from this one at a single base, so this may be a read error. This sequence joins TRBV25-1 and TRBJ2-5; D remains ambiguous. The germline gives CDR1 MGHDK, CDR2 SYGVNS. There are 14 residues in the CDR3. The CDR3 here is CASRIIGRREAQYF. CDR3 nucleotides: TGTGCCAGCAGGATCATAGGGCGAAGAGAGGCCCAGTACTTC. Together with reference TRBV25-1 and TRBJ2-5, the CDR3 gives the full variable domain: EADIYQTPRYLVIGTGKKITLECSQTMGHDKMYWYQQDPGMELHLIHYSYGVNSTEKGDLSSESTVSRIRTEHFPLTLESARPSHTSQYLCASRIIGRREAQYFGPGTRLLVL.

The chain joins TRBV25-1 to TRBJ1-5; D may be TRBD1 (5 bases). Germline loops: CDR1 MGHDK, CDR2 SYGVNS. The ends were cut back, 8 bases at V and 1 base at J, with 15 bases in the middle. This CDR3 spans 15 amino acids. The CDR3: CASGPRRGSNQPQHF. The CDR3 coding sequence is TGTGCCAGCGGCCCTCGAAGGGGAAGCAATCAGCCCCAGCATTTT.

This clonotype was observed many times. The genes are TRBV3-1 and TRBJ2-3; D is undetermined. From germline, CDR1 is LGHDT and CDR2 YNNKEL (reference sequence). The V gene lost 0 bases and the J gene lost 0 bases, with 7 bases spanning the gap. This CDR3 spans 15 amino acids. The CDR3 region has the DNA TGTGCCAGCAGCCAAGAATCACCGAGCACAGATACGCAGTATTTT. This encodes CASSQESPSTDTQYF.

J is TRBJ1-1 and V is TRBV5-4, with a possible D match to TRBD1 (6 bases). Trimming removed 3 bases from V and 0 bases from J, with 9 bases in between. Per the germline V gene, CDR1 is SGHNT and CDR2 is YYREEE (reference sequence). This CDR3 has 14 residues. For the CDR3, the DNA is TGTGCCAGCAGCTCGGACAGTATGAACACTGAAGCTTTCTTT. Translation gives CASSSDSMNTEAFF.

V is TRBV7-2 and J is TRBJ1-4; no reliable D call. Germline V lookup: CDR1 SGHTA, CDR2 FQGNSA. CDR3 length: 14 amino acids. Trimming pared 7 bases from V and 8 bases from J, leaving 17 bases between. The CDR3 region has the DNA TGTGCCAGCACCCCCTACCTTACTAGGGAAAAACTGTTTTTT. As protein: CASTPYLTREKLFF.

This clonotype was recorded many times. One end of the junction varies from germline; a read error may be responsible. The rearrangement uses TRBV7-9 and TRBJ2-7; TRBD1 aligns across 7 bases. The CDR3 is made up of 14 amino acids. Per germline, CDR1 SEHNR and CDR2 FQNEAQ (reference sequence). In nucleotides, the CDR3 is TGCGCCAGCAGCTTGGGACAGAGCTCCTACGAGCAGTACTTC. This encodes CASSLGQSSYEQYF.

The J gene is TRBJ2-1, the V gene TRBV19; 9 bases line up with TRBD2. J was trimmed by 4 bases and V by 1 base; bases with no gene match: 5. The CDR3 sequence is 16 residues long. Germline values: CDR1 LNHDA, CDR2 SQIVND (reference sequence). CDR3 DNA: TGTGCCAGTAGTATAGGGAGTAGCGGGGGATACAATGAGCAGTTCTTC. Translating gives CASSIGSSGGYNEQFF.

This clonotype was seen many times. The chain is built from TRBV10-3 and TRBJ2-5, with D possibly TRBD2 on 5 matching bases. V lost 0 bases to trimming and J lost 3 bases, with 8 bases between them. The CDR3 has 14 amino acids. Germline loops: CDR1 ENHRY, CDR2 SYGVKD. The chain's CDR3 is CAISESFGEETQYF. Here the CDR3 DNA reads TGTGCCATCAGTGAGTCGTTCGGGGAAGAGACCCAGTACTTC.

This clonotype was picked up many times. Here the CDR3 DNA reads TGTGCCAGCAGCTTAGTGACAGGGGGCCTCAATCAGCCCCAGCATTTT. Protein product: CASSLVTGGLNQPQHF. J is TRBJ1-5 and V is TRBV7-2; 10 nucleotides agree with TRBD1. Germline CDR1 SGHTA, CDR2 FQGNSA. After removal of 1 base from V and 3 bases from J, the junction contained 3 bases not matched to a gene. The CDR3 is 16 residues long.

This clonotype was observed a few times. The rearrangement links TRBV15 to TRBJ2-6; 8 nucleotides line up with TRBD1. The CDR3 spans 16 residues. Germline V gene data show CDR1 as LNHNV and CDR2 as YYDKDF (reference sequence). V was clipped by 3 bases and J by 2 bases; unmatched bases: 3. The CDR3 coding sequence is TGTGCCACCAGCAGTAGGACAGGGACTGGGGCCAACGTCCTGACTTTC. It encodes CATSSRTGTGANVLTF.

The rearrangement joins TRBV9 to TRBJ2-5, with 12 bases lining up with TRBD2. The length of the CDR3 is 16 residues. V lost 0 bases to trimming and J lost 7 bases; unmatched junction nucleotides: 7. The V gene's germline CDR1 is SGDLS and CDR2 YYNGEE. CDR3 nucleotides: TGTGCCAGCAGCGTAGAATCTAGCGGGGGGGCTAGGACCCAGTACTTC. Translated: CASSVESSGGARTQYF. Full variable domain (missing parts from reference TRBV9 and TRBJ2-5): DSGVTQTPKHLITATGQRVTLRCSPRSGDLSVYWYQQSLDQGLQFLIQYYNGEERAKGNILERFSAQQFPDLHSELNLSSLELGDSALYFCASSVESSGGARTQYFGPGTRLLVL.

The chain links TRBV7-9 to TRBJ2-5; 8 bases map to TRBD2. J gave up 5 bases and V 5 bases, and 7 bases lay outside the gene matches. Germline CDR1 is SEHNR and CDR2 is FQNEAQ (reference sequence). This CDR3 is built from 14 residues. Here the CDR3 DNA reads TGTGCCAGCAGCCATGCTAGCGGGCGGGAGACCCAGTACTTC. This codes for CASSHASGRETQYF.

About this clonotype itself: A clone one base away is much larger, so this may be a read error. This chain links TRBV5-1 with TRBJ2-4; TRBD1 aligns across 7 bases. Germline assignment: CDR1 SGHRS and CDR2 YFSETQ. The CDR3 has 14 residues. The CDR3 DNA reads TGCGCCAGCAGCTCGGGGACAGACAAAAACATTCGGTACTTC. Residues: CASSSGTDKNIRYF.

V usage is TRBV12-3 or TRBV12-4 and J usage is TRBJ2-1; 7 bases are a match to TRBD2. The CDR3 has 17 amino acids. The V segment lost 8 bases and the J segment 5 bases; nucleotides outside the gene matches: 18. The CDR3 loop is CASAGLSSGLPHNEQFF. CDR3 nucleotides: TGTGCCAGCGCGGGTTTGTCTAGCGGACTCCCCCACAATGAGCAGTTCTTC.

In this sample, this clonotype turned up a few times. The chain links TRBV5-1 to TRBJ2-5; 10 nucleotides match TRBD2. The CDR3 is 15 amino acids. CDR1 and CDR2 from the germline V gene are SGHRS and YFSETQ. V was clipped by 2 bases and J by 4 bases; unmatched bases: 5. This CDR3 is CASSFGSSGGETQYF. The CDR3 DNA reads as TGCGCCAGCAGCTTCGGGTCTAGCGGGGGAGAGACCCAGTACTTC.

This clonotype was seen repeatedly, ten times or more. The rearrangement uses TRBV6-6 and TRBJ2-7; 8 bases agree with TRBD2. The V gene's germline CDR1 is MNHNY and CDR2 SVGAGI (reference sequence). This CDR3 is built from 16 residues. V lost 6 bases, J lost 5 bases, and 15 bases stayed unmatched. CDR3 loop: CASRDGGGAFRNEQYF. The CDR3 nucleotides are TGTGCCAGCAGGGACGGGGGGGGCGCGTTTAGGAACGAGCAGTACTTC.

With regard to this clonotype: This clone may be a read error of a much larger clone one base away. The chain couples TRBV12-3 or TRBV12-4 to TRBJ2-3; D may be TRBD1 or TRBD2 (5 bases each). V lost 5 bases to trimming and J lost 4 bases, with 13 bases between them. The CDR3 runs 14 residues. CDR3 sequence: CASSRRGDADTQYF. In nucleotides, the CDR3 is TGTGCCAGCAGTCGTAGGGGAGACGCAGATACGCAGTATTTT.

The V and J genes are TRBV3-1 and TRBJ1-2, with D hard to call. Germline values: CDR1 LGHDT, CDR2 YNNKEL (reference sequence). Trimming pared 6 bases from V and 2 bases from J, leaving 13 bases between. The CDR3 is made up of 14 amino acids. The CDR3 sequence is CASREVGGNYGYTF. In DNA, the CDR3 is TGTGCCAGCAGGGAGGTGGGCGGAAACTATGGCTACACCTTC.

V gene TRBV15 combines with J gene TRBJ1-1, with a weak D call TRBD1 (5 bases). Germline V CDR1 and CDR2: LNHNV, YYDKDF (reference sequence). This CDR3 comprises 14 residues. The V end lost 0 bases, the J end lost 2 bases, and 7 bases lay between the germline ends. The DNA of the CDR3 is TGTGCCACCAGCAGAGAGGGGGGAAACACTGAAGCTTTCTTT. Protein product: CATSREGGNTEAFF.

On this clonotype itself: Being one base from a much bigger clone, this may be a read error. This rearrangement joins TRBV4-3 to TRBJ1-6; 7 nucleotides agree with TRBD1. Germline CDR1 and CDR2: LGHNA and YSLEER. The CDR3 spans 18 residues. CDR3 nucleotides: TGCGCCAGCAGCCGGAACTCCAGGGGGAGCTCCTATAATCCACCCCTCCACTTT. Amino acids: CASSRNSRGSSYNPPLHF.

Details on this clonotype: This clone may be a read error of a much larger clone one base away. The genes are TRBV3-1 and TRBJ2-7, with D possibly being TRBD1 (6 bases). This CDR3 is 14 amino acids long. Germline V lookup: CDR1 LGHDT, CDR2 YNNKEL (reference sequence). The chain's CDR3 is CASTLRDNPYEQHF. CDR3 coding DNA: TGTGCCAGCACCCTCCGGGACAACCCCTACGAGCAGCACTTC.

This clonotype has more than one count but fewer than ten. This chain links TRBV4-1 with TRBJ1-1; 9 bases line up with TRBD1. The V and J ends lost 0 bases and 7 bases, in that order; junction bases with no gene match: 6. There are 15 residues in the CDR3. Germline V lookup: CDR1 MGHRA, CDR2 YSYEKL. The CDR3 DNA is TGCGCCAGCAGCCAAGACGGGACAGGGTGGAATGAAGCTTTCTTT. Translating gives CASSQDGTGWNEAFF.

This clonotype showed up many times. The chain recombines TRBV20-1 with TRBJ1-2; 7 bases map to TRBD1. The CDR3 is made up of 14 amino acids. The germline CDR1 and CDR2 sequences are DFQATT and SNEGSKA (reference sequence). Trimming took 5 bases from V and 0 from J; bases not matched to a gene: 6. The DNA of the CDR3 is TGCAGTGCTCTCTCTGGGACAGCTAACTATGGCTACACCTTC. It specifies CSALSGTANYGYTF.

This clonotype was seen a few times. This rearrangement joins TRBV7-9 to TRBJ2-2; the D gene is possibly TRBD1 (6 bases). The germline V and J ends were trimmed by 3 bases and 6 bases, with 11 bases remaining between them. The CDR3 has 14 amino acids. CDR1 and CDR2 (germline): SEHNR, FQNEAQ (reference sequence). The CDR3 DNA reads TGTGCCAGCAGCTTCGGTCAGGGGTCCGGGGAGCTGTTTTTT. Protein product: CASSFGQGSGELFF.